These 2 T cell receptor beta chains share one sample of origin, sequenced in a study of OX40 agonist ivuxolimab in advanced cancers. Sequenced by immunoSEQ multiplex PCR; TCRdb stores in-frame clones only, minus some. The data contain over 70,000 clones, just under 90% of them singletons. The specimen was CD4+ or CD8+ T cells sorted from blood, collected in a trial of the OX40 agonist ivuxolimab. The receptors were gathered from an adult with an advanced solid tumor such as melanoma, head and neck, liver or kidney cancer.

The chain uses TRBV25-1 and TRBJ2-1, with 8 positions matching TRBD1. V dropped 5 bases and J dropped 0; count of bases not matched to a gene: 3. From germline, CDR1 is MGHDK and CDR2 SYGVNS. The CDR3 loop spans 15 amino acids. The CDR3 bases are TGTGCCAGCAGTCCCGGACAGGGCTCCTACAATGAGCAGTTCTTC. Its protein product is CASSPGQGSYNEQFF. Based on the CDR3 plus reference TRBV25-1 and TRBJ2-1, the full variable domain is EADIYQTPRYLVIGTGKKITLECSQTMGHDKMYWYQQDPGMELHLIHYSYGVNSTEKGDLSSESTVSRIRTEHFPLTLESARPSHTSQYLCASSPGQGSYNEQFFGPGTRLTVL.

This chain connects TRBV7-8 to TRBJ2-7, with 9 positions matching TRBD1. Per the germline V gene, CDR1 is SGHVS and CDR2 is FQNEAQ. V gave up 0 bases and J gave up 3 bases; unmatched junction bases: 0. CDR3 length: 14 residues. The CDR3 coding sequence is TGTGCCAGCAGCTTAGCGGGACAGGGCTACGAGCAGTACTTC. This sequence encodes CASSLAGQGYEQYF.